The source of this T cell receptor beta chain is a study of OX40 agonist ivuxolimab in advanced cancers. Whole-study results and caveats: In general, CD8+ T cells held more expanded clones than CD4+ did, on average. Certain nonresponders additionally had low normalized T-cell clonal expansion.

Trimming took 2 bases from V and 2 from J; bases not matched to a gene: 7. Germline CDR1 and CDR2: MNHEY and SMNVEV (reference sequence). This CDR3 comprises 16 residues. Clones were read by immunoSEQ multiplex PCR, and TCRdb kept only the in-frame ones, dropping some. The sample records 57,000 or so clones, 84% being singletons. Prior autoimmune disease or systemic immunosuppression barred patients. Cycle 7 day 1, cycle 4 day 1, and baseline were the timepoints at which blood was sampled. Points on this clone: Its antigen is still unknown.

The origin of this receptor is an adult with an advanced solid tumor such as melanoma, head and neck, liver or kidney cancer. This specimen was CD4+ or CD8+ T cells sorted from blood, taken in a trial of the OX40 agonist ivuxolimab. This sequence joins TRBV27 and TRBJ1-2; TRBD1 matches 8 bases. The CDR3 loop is CASSLAAGGGNYGYTF. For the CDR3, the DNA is TGTGCCAGCAGTTTAGCAGCAGGGGGCGGAAACTATGGCTACACCTTC.